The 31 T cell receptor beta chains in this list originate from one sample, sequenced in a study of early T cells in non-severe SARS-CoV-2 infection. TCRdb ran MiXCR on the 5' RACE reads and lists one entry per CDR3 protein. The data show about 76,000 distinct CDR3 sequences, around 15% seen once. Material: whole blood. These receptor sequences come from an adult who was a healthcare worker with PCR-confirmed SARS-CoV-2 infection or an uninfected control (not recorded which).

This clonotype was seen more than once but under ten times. CDR3 region: CASSLHMAITEAFF. The CDR3 coding sequence is TGTGCCAGCAGCTTGCACATGGCGATTACTGAAGCTTTCTTT. The genes are TRBV5-6 and TRBJ1-1; D gene ambiguous. Trimming removed 1 base from V and 5 bases from J, with 12 bases in between. The V gene's germline CDR1 is SGHDT and CDR2 YYEEEE. The CDR3 runs 14 residues.

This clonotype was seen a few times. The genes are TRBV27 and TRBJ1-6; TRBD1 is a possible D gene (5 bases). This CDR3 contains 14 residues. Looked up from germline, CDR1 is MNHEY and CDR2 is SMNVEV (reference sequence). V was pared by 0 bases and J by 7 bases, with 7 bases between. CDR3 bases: TGTGCCAGCAGTTTATCGGCAGGGAATTCACCCCTCCACTTT. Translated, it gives CASSLSAGNSPLHF.

CDR3 nucleotides: TGTGCCAGCAGCCCGGGACAGGGCAAGTCCACCGGGGAGCTGTTTTTT. Residues: CASSPGQGKSTGELFF. The genes are TRBV5-5 and TRBJ2-2; 9 bases line up with TRBD1. From germline, CDR1 is SGHKS and CDR2 YYEKEE (reference sequence). The trim removed 4 bases at V and 4 bases at J, leaving 8 bases unmatched. The CDR3 loop spans 16 amino acids.

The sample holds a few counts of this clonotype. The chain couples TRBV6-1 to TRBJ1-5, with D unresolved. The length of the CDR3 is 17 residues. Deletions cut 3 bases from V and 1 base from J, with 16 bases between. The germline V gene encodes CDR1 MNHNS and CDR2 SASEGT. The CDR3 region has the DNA TGTGCCAGCAGTGACCCCCTACCTTCTAGGAGCAATCAGCCCCAGCATTTT. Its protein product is CASSDPLPSRSNQPQHF.

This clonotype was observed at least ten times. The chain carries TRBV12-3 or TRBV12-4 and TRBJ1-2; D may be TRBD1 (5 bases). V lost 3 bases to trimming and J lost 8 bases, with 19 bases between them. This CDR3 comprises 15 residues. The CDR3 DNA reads TGTGCCAGCAGTTTGTCGGAGGTTGCGGGGGAAGGCTACACCTTC. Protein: CASSLSEVAGEGYTF.

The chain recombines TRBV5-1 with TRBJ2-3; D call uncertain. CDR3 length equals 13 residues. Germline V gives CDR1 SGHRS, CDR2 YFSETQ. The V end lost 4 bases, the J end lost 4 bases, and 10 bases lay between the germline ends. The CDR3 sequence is CASSPPGSDTQYF. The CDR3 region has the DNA TGCGCCAGCAGCCCGCCTGGCTCAGATACGCAGTATTTT.

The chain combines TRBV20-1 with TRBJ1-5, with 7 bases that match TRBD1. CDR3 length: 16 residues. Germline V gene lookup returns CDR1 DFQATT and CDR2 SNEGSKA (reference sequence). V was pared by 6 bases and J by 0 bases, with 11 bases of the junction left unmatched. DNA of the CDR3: TGCAGTGCACAGCCCGACAGGGATTATAGCAATCAGCCCCAGCATTTT. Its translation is CSAQPDRDYSNQPQHF.

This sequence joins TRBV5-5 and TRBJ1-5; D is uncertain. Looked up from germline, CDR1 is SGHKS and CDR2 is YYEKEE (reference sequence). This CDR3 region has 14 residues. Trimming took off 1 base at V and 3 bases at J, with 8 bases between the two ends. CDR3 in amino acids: CASSLRPVNQPQHF. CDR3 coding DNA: TGTGCCAGCAGCTTGAGGCCAGTCAATCAGCCCCAGCATTTT.

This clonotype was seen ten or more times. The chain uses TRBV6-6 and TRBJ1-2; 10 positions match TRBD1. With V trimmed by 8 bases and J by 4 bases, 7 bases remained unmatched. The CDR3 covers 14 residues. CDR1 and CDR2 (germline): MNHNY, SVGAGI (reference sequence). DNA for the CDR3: TGTGCCAGCCGGGACAGGGGCGATGGCTATGGCTACACCTTC. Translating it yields CASRDRGDGYGYTF.

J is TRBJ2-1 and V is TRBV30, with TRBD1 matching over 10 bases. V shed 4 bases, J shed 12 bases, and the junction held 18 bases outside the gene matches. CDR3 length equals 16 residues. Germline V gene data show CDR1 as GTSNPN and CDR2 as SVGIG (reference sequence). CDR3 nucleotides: TGTGCCTGGATTTTACCGGGACAGGGGATAGCGGATCGGCAGTTCTTC. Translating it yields CAWILPGQGIADRQFF.

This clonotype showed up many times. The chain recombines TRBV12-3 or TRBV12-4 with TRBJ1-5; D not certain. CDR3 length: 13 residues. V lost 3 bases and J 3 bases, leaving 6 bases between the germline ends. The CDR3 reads CASSLDPNQPQHF. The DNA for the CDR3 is TGTGCCAGCAGTTTGGATCCCAATCAGCCCCAGCATTTT.

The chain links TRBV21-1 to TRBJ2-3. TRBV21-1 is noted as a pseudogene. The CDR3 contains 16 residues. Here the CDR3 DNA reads TGTGCCAGCAGCAAAGAAGGTCAGACAAACACAGATACGCAGTATTTT. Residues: CASSKEGQTNTDTQYF.

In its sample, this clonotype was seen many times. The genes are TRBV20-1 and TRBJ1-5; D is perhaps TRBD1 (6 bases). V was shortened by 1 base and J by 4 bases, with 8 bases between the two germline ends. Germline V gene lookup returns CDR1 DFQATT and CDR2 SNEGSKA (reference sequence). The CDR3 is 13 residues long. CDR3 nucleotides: TGCAGTGCTAGAGGGGACACTAATCAGCCCCAGCATTTT. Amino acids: CSARGDTNQPQHF.

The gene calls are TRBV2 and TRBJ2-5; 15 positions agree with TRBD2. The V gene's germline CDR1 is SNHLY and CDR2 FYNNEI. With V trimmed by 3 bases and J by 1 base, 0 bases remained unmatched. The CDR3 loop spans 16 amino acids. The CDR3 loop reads CASSEGLAGGQETQYF. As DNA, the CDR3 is TGTGCCAGCAGTGAGGGACTAGCGGGGGGCCAAGAGACCCAGTACTTC.

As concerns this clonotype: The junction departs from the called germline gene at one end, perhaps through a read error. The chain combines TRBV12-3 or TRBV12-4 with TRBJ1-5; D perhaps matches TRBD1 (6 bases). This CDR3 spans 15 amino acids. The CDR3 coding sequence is TGTGCCAGCAGTCCGGTCTTGGGGGGCAATCAGCCCCAACATTTT. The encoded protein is CASSPVLGGNQPQHF.

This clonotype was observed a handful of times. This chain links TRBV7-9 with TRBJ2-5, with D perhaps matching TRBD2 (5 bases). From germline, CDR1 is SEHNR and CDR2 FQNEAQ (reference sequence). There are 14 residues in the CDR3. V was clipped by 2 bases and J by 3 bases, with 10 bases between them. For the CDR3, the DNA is TGTGCCAGCAGCTTAATAGGGCGGGAAGAGACCCAGTACTTC. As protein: CASSLIGREETQYF.

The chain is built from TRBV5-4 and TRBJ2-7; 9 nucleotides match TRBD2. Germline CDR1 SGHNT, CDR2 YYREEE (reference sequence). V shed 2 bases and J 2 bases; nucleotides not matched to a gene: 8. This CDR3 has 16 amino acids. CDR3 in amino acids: CASSFDLAGPPYEQYF. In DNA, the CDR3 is TGTGCCAGCAGCTTTGATCTAGCGGGGCCCCCCTACGAGCAGTACTTC.

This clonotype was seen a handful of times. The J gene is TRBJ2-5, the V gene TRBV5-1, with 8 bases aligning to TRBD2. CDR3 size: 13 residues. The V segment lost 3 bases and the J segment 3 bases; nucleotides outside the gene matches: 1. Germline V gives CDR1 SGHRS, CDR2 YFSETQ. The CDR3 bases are TGCGCCAGCAGCTCCGGGGGGGAAGAGACCCAGTACTTC. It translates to CASSSGGEETQYF.

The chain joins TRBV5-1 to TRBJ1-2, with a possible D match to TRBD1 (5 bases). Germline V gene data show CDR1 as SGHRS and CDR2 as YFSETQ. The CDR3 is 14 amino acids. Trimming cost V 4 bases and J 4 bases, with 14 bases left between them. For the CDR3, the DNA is TGCGCCAGCAGCCTGGGAGACAGTAGCTATGGCTACACCTTC. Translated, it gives CASSLGDSSYGYTF.

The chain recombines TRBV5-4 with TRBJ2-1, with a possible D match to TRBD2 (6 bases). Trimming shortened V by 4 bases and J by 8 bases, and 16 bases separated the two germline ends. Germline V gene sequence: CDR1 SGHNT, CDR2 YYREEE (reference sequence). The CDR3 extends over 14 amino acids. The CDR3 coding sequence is TGTGCCAGCAGCCCCGGAGGAGGGTATGATGAGCAGTTCTTC. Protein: CASSPGGGYDEQFF. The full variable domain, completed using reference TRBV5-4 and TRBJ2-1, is ETGVTQSPTHLIKTRGQQVTLRCSSQSGHNTVSWYQQALGQGPQFIFQYYREEENGRGNFPPRFSGLQFPNYSSELNVNALELDDSALYLCASSPGGGYDEQFFGPGTRLTVL.

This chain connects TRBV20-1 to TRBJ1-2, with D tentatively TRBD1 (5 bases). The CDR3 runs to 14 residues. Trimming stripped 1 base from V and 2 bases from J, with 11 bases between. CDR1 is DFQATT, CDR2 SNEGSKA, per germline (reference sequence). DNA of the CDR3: TGCAGTGCTAGAGTTCCGGCAGGGAACTATGGCTACACCTTC. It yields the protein CSARVPAGNYGYTF.

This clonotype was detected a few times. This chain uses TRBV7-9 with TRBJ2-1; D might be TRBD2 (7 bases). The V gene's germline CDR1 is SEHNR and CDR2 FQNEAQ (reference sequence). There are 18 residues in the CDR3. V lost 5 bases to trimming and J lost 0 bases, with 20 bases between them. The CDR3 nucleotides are TGTGCCAGCAGCCCTAATAGAGGGGGGGTTAGCTCCTACAATGAGCAGTTCTTC. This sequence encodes CASSPNRGGVSSYNEQFF.

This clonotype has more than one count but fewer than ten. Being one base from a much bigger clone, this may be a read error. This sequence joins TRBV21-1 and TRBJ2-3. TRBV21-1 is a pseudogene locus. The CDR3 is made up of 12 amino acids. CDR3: CASSEVTDTQYF. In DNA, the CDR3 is TGTGCCAGCAGCGAGGTCACAGATACGCAGTATTTT.

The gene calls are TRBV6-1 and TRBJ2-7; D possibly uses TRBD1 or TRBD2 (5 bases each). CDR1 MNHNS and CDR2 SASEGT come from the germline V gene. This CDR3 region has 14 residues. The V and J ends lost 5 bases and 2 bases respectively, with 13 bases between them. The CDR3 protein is CASSPGTQAYEQYF. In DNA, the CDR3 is TGTGCCAGCAGTCCCGGGACGCAAGCCTACGAGCAGTACTTC.

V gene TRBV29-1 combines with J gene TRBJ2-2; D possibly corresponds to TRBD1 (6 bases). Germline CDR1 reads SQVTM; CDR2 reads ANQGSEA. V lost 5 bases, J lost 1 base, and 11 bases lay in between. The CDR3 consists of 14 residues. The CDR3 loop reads CSVWDTRNTGELFF. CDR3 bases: TGCAGCGTTTGGGACACCCGGAACACCGGGGAGCTGTTTTTT.

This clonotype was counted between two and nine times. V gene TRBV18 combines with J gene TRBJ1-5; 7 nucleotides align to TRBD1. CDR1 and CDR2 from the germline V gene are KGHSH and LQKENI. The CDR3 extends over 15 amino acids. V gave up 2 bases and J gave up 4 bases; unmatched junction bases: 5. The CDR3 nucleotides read TGTGCCAGCTCACCAGAGACAGGGACAAATCAGCCCCAGCATTTT. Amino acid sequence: CASSPETGTNQPQHF.

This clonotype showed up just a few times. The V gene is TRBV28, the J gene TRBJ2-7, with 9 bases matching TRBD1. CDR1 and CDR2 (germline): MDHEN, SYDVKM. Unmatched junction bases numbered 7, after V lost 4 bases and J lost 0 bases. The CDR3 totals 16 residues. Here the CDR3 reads CASSSTGQGFSYEQYF. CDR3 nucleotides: TGTGCCAGCAGTTCCACCGGACAGGGGTTCTCCTACGAGCAGTACTTC.

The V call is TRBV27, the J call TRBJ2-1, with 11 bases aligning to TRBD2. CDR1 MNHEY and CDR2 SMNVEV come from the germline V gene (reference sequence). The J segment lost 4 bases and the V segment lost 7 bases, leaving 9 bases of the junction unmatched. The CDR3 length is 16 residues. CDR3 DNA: TGTGCCAGCACCCTGACTAGCGGGATGATTTACAATGAGCAGTTCTTC. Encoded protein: CASTLTSGMIYNEQFF.

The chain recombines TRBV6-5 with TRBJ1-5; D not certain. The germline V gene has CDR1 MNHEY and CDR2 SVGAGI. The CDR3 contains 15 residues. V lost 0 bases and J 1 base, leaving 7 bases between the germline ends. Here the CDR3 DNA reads TGTGCCAGCAGTTACTCGAAAAGGAGCAATCAGCCCCAGCATTTT. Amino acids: CASSYSKRSNQPQHF.

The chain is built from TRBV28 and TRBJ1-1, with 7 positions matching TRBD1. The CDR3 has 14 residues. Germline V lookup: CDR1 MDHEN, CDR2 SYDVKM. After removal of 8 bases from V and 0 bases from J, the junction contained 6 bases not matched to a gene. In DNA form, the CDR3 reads TGTGCCAGCCTCACCGGGACAGTGAACACTGAAGCTTTCTTT. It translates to CASLTGTVNTEAFF.

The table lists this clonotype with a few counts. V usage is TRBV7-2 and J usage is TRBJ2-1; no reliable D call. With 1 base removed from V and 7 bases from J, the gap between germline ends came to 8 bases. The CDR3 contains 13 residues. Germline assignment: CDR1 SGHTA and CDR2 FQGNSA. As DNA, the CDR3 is TGTGCCAGCAGCTTAGATGTCTGGAATGAGCAGTTCTTC. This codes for CASSLDVWNEQFF.